This TCR beta chain emerged from a study of vaccination and CD4 T cells after COVID-19. Study as a whole: Convalescent patients gave post-COVID blood a median approximately 100 days post-diagnosis, range 35 to 161.

Overall study results and limits: Convalescent patients saw a median around 86% of their reactive clones show up only after vaccination.

Germline lookup yields CDR1 DFQATT and CDR2 SNEGSKA (reference sequence). Trimming removed 1 base from V and 4 bases from J; junction bases left unmatched: 3. The CDR3 contains 14 residues. By frequency in the sample, this clonotype is medium-sized. Its specificity is not known. This sample's treatment: roughly 10-day PBMC culture with coronavirus spike peptide pools or control peptides (ViraFEST assay). An unexposed donor provided the CD4+ T cells, which were collected before the COVID-19 pandemic (2011-2018). TCR sequencing followed the expansion of antigen-specific T cells with peptide pools in ViraFEST. Sequencing of cultured CD4+ T cell DNA used the Oncomine TCR Beta short-read assay. Investigators isolated genomic DNA from cultured CD4+ T cells. One entry per CDR3 protein, called by TCRdb with MiXCR from the PCR reads. This table holds about 6,800 distinct CDR3 sequences, roughly a third found once.

This clonotype originated in a human donor in good health. Sequenced material: CD4+ T cells from blood, cultured in vitro. The chain has TRBV20-1 and TRBJ2-5; 10 bases are shared with TRBD2. The CDR3 reads CSARGGLAVETQYF. For the CDR3, the DNA is TGCAGTGCTAGAGGAGGACTAGCGGTAGAGACCCAGTACTTC.